This TCR beta chain is drawn from a study of T-cell reconstitution after alpha-beta-depleted transplantation in children. Study findings and constraints: Two months or so post-transplant, alpha-beta T cells reportedly derived from several hundred expanded graft clones. There were some patients whose high TCRbeta diversity at day 60 came from surviving recipient T cells and thymic progenitors.

Construction of the TCRbeta library involved unique molecular identifiers. TCRdb ran MiXCR on the PCR reads and lists one entry per CDR3 protein. The sample includes hundreds of thousands of distinct CDR3 sequences, about 16% of them seen just once. This clonotype occurred a few times. The antigen is not known. In germline, CDR1 is SQVTM, CDR2 ANQGSEA. After removal of 1 base from V and 3 bases from J, the junction contained 12 bases not matched to a gene. The CDR3 consists of 16 residues. The rearrangement links TRBV29-1 to TRBJ2-7; the match to TRBD2 covers 7 bases. This specimen consisted of PBMCs, mostly from graft donor cells, obtained 360 days after TCRalphabeta/CD19-depleted stem cell transplant. This receptor was obtained from a male patient younger than 18 who had a stem cell transplant for acute lymphoblastic leukemia, so the T cells may come from the graft donor. The CDR3 reads CSVEGGRETECYEQYF. The DNA for the CDR3 is TGCAGCGTTGAAGGTGGGCGGGAGACAGAGTGCTACGAGCAGTACTTC.